The 25 T cell receptor beta chains reported below all come from one sample, sequenced in a study of T cell changes during pregnancy in multiple sclerosis (dated by TCRdb to between 2019 and 2020). Receptors were amplified or captured by the immunoSEQ multiplex PCR assay. In TCRdb, the immuneACCESS table is reduced to in-frame sequences with V and J assigned. These tables do not hold every clone; where another copy was compared, an unresolved V gene accounts for under half, and the others remain unexplained. In this sample the table shows 50,000 or so clones, 85% to 95% of which occur a single time. Jointly, the top ten make up just under 0.75% of the sample. Sequencing was performed on CD4+ T cells from peripheral blood mononuclear cells, taken in the third trimester of pregnancy. These receptors were taken from a female donor with multiple sclerosis, enrolled in a pregnancy study.

The V and J genes are TRBV12-1 and TRBJ2-7; the D segment call TRBD1 is taken from the table without a DNA check. TRBV12-1 is a pseudogene segment. The CDR3 length is 12 residues. The CDR3 loop is CATDRGSYEQYF. The CDR3 region has the DNA TGTGCCACAGACAGGGGGTCCTACGAGCAGTACTTC.

The chain employs TRBV10-3 and TRBJ1-1; tentative D call: TRBD1 (5 bases). V was cut by 5 bases and J by 4 bases, with 11 bases left in between. Germline V gives CDR1 ENHRY, CDR2 SYGVKD. The CDR3 extends over 13 amino acids. CDR3 in amino acids: CAISLWGPTEAFF. The CDR3 nucleotides are TGTGCCATCAGTCTATGGGGCCCCACTGAAGCTTTCTTT.

The chain links TRBV10-2 to TRBJ1-4; 9 nucleotides line up with TRBD1. Germline V gene sequence: CDR1 WSHSY, CDR2 SAAADI. Trimming at V came to 4 bases and at J to 0 bases, leaving 12 bases not matched to a gene. The CDR3 length is 19 residues. The CDR3 DNA sequence: TGCGCCAGCAGTGTTACCGGGACAGGGTGGGTTTCAACTAATGAAAAACTGTTTTTT. Protein sequence: CASSVTGTGWVSTNEKLFF.

This sequence joins TRBV19 and TRBJ2-2; possibly TRBD2 for D (5 bases). The germline V gene encodes CDR1 LNHDA and CDR2 SQIVND (reference sequence). V dropped 6 bases and J dropped 1 base, with 9 bases sitting between them. This CDR3 spans 14 amino acids. The DNA for the CDR3 is TGTGCCAGTAGCACACGGGGGAACACCGGGGAGCTGTTTTTT. Translation: CASSTRGNTGELFF.

CDR3 in amino acids: CASSAGTGDSDQPQHF. CDR3 DNA: TGTGCCAGCAGTGCGGGAACAGGGGATTCGGATCAGCCCCAGCATTTT. The chain is built from TRBV6-1 and TRBJ1-5, with 7 bases matching TRBD1. V dropped 4 bases and J dropped 5; count of bases not matched to a gene: 11. Germline CDR1 MNHNS, CDR2 SASEGT. The CDR3 sequence is 16 residues long.

The chain employs TRBV7-8 and TRBJ2-5, with TRBD2 identical over 14 bases. The DNA end lines up better with TRBJ2-7; the J call may be wrong. The CDR3 runs to 17 residues. Germline CDR1 is SGHVS and CDR2 is FQNEAQ. This chain's CDR3 is CASSPGLAGAGSYEQYF. CDR3 in DNA: TGTGCCAGCAGCCCGGGACTAGCGGGGGCGGGGTCCTACGAGCAGTACTTC.

This sequence joins TRBV19 and TRBJ1-2, with 10 bases aligning to TRBD1. CDR1 LNHDA and CDR2 SQIVND come from the germline V gene (reference sequence). The CDR3 totals 16 residues. After removal of 5 bases from V and 1 base from J, the junction contained 7 bases not matched to a gene. The DNA of the CDR3 is TGTGCCAGTAGTTTGGGACAGGGGACGTATAACTATGGCTACACCTTC. It translates to CASSLGQGTYNYGYTF.

V is TRBV4-1 and J is TRBJ2-7; tentative D call: TRBD1 (6 bases). Germline CDR1 reads MGHRA; CDR2 reads YSYEKL. Trimming took 6 bases from V and 4 from J, leaving 19 bases between them. The CDR3 is 15 amino acids. The chain's CDR3 is CASSDRRRGKYEQYF. For the CDR3, the DNA is TGCGCCAGCAGTGATCGGCGTAGGGGGAAGTACGAGCAGTACTTC.

This clone was counted once. This chain uses TRBV7-7 with TRBJ2-2, with 7 bases that match TRBD1. The CDR3 length is 15 residues. Germline CDR1 SSHAT, CDR2 FNYEAQ (reference sequence). With V trimmed by 3 bases and J by 6 bases, 7 bases remained unmatched. Here the CDR3 DNA reads TGTGCCAGCAGCTTCGTGACAGGGTCGGCCGGGGAGCTGTTTTTT. Translated, it gives CASSFVTGSAGELFF.

J is TRBJ2-3 and V is TRBV7-2, with 16 nucleotides matching TRBD2. V gave up 4 bases and J gave up 3 bases; unmatched junction bases: 10. CDR3 length equals 19 residues. Per germline, CDR1 SGHTA and CDR2 FQGNSA. The CDR3 reads CASSSPEGLAGGPTDTQYF. As DNA, the CDR3 is TGTGCCAGCAGCTCCCCAGAGGGACTAGCGGGGGGGCCTACAGATACGCAGTATTTT.

The chain has TRBV30 and TRBJ1-1, with a possible D match to TRBD1 (6 bases). This CDR3 spans 13 amino acids. CDR1 and CDR2 from the germline V gene are GTSNPN and SVGIG (reference sequence). Trimming took off 5 bases at V and 5 bases at J, with 15 bases between the two ends. This CDR3 is CAWGRGGRTEAFF. CDR3 DNA: TGTGCCTGGGGGCGAGGGGGAAGGACTGAAGCTTTCTTT.

This clone was counted only a few times. The V gene is TRBV7-3, the J gene TRBJ1-1; possible D gene TRBD1, 5 bases. Germline V gene sequence: CDR1 SGHTA, CDR2 FQGTGA. Trimming removed 0 bases from V and 7 bases from J, with 9 bases in between. The length of the CDR3 is 13 residues. The CDR3 is CASSLTTTDEAFF. In nucleotides, the CDR3 is TGTGCCAGCAGCTTAACCACGACAGATGAAGCTTTCTTT.

The chain recombines TRBV6-5 with TRBJ2-3; TRBD2 is a possible D gene (6 bases). Trimming took off 6 bases at V and 1 base at J, with 14 bases between the two ends. Germline loops: CDR1 MNHEY, CDR2 SVGAGI. The CDR3 consists of 15 residues. As DNA, the CDR3 is TGTGCCAGCAGCTGGGTGACGGGAGGCACAGATACGCAGTATTTT. Translation gives CASSWVTGGTDTQYF.

J is TRBJ2-1 and V is TRBV7-3; possible D gene TRBD2, 6 bases. The CDR3 contains 15 residues. Germline CDR1 reads SGHTA; CDR2 reads FQGTGA. V shed 6 bases and J shed 7 bases, with 19 bases lying between them. The CDR3 nucleotides are TGTGCCAGCAGTTTCGGGGGAGGCAGCCCAAATGAGCAGTTCTTC. This gives the protein CASSFGGGSPNEQFF.

The genes are TRBV7-9 and TRBJ1-1; D is perhaps TRBD1 (5 bases). CDR3 length: 14 residues. V was trimmed by 3 bases and J by 2 bases, leaving 10 bases between them. CDR1 is SEHNR, CDR2 FQNEAQ, per germline (reference sequence). This chain's CDR3 is CASSLSRVNTEAFF. CDR3 DNA sequence: TGTGCCAGCAGCTTGAGCAGGGTAAACACTGAAGCTTTCTTT.

The chain combines TRBV4-3 with TRBJ1-1; D is uncertain. Germline-derived CDR1 and CDR2 are LGHNA and YSLEER. V lost 1 base and J 3 bases, leaving 12 bases between the germline ends. This CDR3 is 15 amino acids long. The CDR3 loop is CASSQVEDGDTEAFF. CDR3 nucleotide sequence: TGCGCCAGCAGCCAAGTGGAGGACGGGGACACTGAAGCTTTCTTT.

This rearrangement joins TRBV30 to TRBJ2-2, with 7 bases identical to TRBD1. The germline gives CDR1 GTSNPN, CDR2 SVGIG (reference sequence). The CDR3 extends over 16 amino acids. Germline trimming cut 0 bases from V and 2 bases from J; bases unmatched to any gene: 6. CDR3 amino acids: CAWSVRGQINTGELFF. The CDR3 nucleotides read TGTGCCTGGAGTGTAAGGGGACAGATTAACACCGGGGAGCTGTTTTTT.

The rearrangement uses TRBV4-3 and TRBJ1-1; D call uncertain. Germline CDR1 LGHNA, CDR2 YSLEER. CDR3 size: 14 residues. Between the trimmed V and J ends, which lost 1 base and 3 bases, there was a span of 9 bases. The CDR3 coding sequence is TGCGCCAGCAGCCAAGCAATCCGGGACACTGAAGCTTTCTTT. Its translation: CASSQAIRDTEAFF.

This sequence joins TRBV6-6 and TRBJ1-2; TRBD1 is a possible D gene (6 bases). This CDR3 has 15 amino acids. V was shortened by 6 bases and J by 0 bases, with 14 bases between the two germline ends. In germline, CDR1 is MNHNY, CDR2 SVGAGI (reference sequence). CDR3 residues: CASSVLRQANYGYTF. The CDR3 bases are TGTGCCAGCAGCGTACTTAGACAGGCTAACTATGGCTACACCTTC.

The sample holds one count of this clone. The chain combines TRBV5-8 with TRBJ1-2, with D perhaps matching TRBD1 (6 bases). CDR1 is SGHTS and CDR2 is YDEGEE in the germline V gene. There are 13 residues in the CDR3. V was shortened by 2 bases and J by 4 bases, with 9 bases between the two germline ends. This CDR3 reads CASSLDRFYGYTF. In DNA form, the CDR3 reads TGTGCCAGCAGCTTAGACAGGTTCTATGGCTACACCTTC.

The chain uses TRBV4-3 and TRBJ1-4; possibly TRBD1 for D (5 bases). V was clipped by 4 bases and J by 8 bases, with 17 bases between them. The CDR3 has 15 amino acids. The germline V gene encodes CDR1 LGHNA and CDR2 YSLEER. CDR3 in DNA: TGCGCCAGCAGCCTGAAGCGGGGGTTCGAAGAAAAACTGTTTTTT. It translates to CASSLKRGFEEKLFF.

The chain recombines TRBV25-1 with TRBJ1-1, with TRBD1 identical over 9 bases. Trimming took 5 bases from V and 1 from J; bases not matched to a gene: 5. There are 15 residues in the CDR3. Germline values: CDR1 MGHDK, CDR2 SYGVNS. CDR3 DNA sequence: TGTGCCAGCAGTCGGACAGGGGCCGGGAACACTGAAGCTTTCTTT. This gives the protein CASSRTGAGNTEAFF.

The chain employs TRBV6-6 and TRBJ2-2; TRBD2 might be the D (5 bases). The CDR3 loop spans 15 amino acids. Trimming cost V 5 bases and J 0 bases, with 10 bases left between them. The V gene's germline CDR1 is MNHNY and CDR2 SVGAGI (reference sequence). In nucleotides, the CDR3 is TGTGCCAGCAGTCGGACTGATGCGAACACCGGGGAGCTGTTTTTT. The encoded protein is CASSRTDANTGELFF.

The chain combines TRBV14 with TRBJ1-4, with a tentative D call TRBD1 (5 bases). This CDR3 region has 16 residues. Germline values: CDR1 SGHDN, CDR2 FVKESK. Trimming cost V 1 base and J 4 bases, with 13 bases left between them. The CDR3 DNA sequence: TGTGCCAGCAGCCAAGGTTTGGCAGGGCATAATGAAAAACTGTTTTTT. Amino acid sequence: CASSQGLAGHNEKLFF.

This sequence joins TRBV7-3 and TRBJ2-2; TRBD1 aligns across 9 bases. Trimming removed 5 bases from V and 5 bases from J; junction bases left unmatched: 3. The V gene's germline CDR1 is SGHTA and CDR2 FQGTGA. The length of the CDR3 is 14 residues. Written as DNA, the CDR3 is TGTGCCAGCAGCCGGGACAGGGTAACCGGGGAGCTGTTTTTT. This translates into CASSRDRVTGELFF.